Following are 32 T cell receptor beta chains from one sample sequenced in a study of blood T cell repertoires in COVID-19. The assay was immunoSEQ multiplex PCR, and TCRdb's table has in-frame clones only and misses some. Found here are fewer than 250,000 clones, 65% to 85% of them singletons; the top ten hold less than 3%. The sample comprised peripheral blood. The receptors shown here come from a man in his fifties with active or convalescent COVID-19.

The chain recombines TRBV29-1 with TRBJ1-5; D possibly corresponds to TRBD1 (6 bases). CDR1 and CDR2 (germline): SQVTM, ANQGSEA. V lost 7 bases and J 4 bases, leaving 17 bases between the germline ends. CDR3 length equals 14 residues. This CDR3 is CSARKGHTNQPQHF. The CDR3, as DNA: TGCAGCGCCCGCAAGGGACATACTAATCAGCCCCAGCATTTT.

The chain has TRBV18 and TRBJ2-2; D call uncertain. Germline lookup yields CDR1 KGHSH and CDR2 LQKENI. V lost 1 base, J lost 5 bases, and 8 bases lay in between. The CDR3 runs 14 residues. The CDR3 coding sequence is TGTGCCAGCTCACCACTTAGAGGTACCGGGGAGCTGTTTTTT. Residues: CASSPLRGTGELFF.

The gene calls are TRBV6-4 and TRBJ1-5, with D possibly matching TRBD1 (6 bases). With 5 bases removed from V and 2 bases from J, the gap between germline ends came to 28 bases. CDR1 and CDR2 from the germline V gene are MRHNA and SNTAGT. The CDR3 runs to 20 residues. CDR3 bases: TGTGCCAGCAGTACTACCCGTTTAAGAGGGGGGGCGCCCGGCAATCAGCCCCAGCATTTT. Its translation is CASSTTRLRGGAPGNQPQHF.

The CDR3 reads CASSLARAAGGWFF. CDR3 nucleotide sequence: TGTGCCAGCAGCTTAGCGCGTGCTGCAGGGGGGTGGTTCTTC. This sequence joins TRBV7-9 and TRBJ2-1; D is perhaps TRBD1 (7 bases). V shed 0 bases and J shed 15 bases, with 18 bases lying between them. Germline V CDR1 and CDR2: SEHNR, FQNEAQ (reference sequence). The CDR3 has 14 residues.

V usage is TRBV6-5 and J usage is TRBJ1-1, with a tentative D call TRBD1 (6 bases). CDR1 is MNHEY, CDR2 SVGAGI, per germline. This CDR3 has 14 residues. V was pared by 4 bases and J by 0 bases, with 9 bases between. CDR3 region: CASSSDSLNTEAFF. Here the CDR3 DNA reads TGTGCCAGCAGTTCGGACAGCCTGAACACTGAAGCTTTCTTT.

The chain combines TRBV28 with TRBJ2-1, with a weak D call TRBD1 (5 bases). Trimming stripped 3 bases from V and 7 bases from J, with 19 bases between. Germline V lookup: CDR1 MDHEN, CDR2 SYDVKM. CDR3 size: 16 residues. CDR3 in DNA: TGTGCCAGCAGTTTCATGTCAGGGTCTGTTTTGAATGAGCAGTTCTTC. Translating gives CASSFMSGSVLNEQFF.

The chain has TRBV5-4 and TRBJ2-7; 10 bases are shared with TRBD2. V shed 0 bases, J shed 5 bases, and the junction held 2 bases outside the gene matches. The length of the CDR3 is 14 residues. Germline CDR1 reads SGHNT; CDR2 reads YYREEE (reference sequence). The CDR3 loop is CASSLALAGDEQYF. The CDR3 DNA sequence: TGTGCCAGCAGCTTGGCCCTAGCGGGAGACGAGCAGTACTTC.

The DNA of the CDR3 is TGTGCCAGCAGCCGAAGCAGGGGGCCGGGTCAGCCCCAGCATTTT. It yields the protein CASSRSRGPGQPQHF. The V call is TRBV3-1 (or the pseudogene TRBV3-2), the J call TRBJ1-5, with 8 bases matching TRBD1. The CDR3 spans 15 residues. V was pared by 4 bases and J by 6 bases, with 8 bases of the junction left unmatched. Germline values: CDR1 LGHDT, CDR2 YNNKEL (reference sequence).

The chain links TRBV30 to TRBJ1-3; unclear D gene. This CDR3 has 14 residues. The V end lost 3 bases, the J end lost 0 bases, and 9 bases lay between the germline ends. Germline CDR1 is GTSNPN and CDR2 is SVGIG (reference sequence). The CDR3: CAWSPGSSGNTIYF. The CDR3 nucleotides read TGTGCCTGGAGCCCAGGTTCCTCTGGAAACACCATATATTTT.

This chain links TRBV5-1 with TRBJ1-3, with 8 positions matching TRBD1. Germline V gene sequence: CDR1 SGHRS, CDR2 YFSETQ. J was trimmed by 3 bases and V by 3 bases; bases with no gene match: 2. CDR3 size: 14 residues. The CDR3 spells CASSSTGVGNTIYF. CDR3 DNA sequence: TGCGCCAGCAGCTCGACAGGGGTTGGAAACACCATATATTTT.

The chain recombines TRBV27 with TRBJ2-2; a possible D gene is TRBD2 (6 bases). V gave up 0 bases and J gave up 5 bases, with 10 bases separating them. Germline lookup yields CDR1 MNHEY and CDR2 SMNVEV (reference sequence). The CDR3 consists of 15 residues. In DNA, the CDR3 is TGTGCCAGCAGTTTATCGCGGGGTTTTACCGGGGAGCTGTTTTTT. It specifies CASSLSRGFTGELFF.

The chain recombines TRBV7-2 with TRBJ2-7, with D maybe TRBD1 (6 bases). V was trimmed by 1 base and J by 3 bases, leaving 16 bases between them. The germline CDR1 and CDR2 sequences are SGHTA and FQGNSA. The CDR3 extends over 16 amino acids. The CDR3 DNA sequence: TGTGCCAGCAGCTTAGACCCAACAGGGTTTTTCTACGAGCAGTACTTC. Its protein is CASSLDPTGFFYEQYF.

CDR3 amino acids: CASSYSPFSYNSPLHF. DNA of the CDR3: TGTGCCAGCAGTTACAGCCCATTCTCCTATAATTCACCCCTCCACTTT. This rearrangement joins TRBV6-5 to TRBJ1-6; D is undetermined. From germline, CDR1 is MNHEY and CDR2 SVGAGI. The CDR3 totals 16 residues. Deletions cut 2 bases from V and 0 bases from J, with 8 bases between.

The rearrangement links TRBV18 to TRBJ1-5, with 7 nucleotides matching TRBD1. Germline assignment: CDR1 KGHSH and CDR2 LQKENI. This CDR3 has 14 amino acids. The V gene end was trimmed by 6 bases and the J gene end by 5 bases; junction bases not matched to a gene: 7. This CDR3 reads CASSSRQGDQPQHF. The DNA of the CDR3 is TGTGCCAGCTCGTCACGACAGGGCGATCAGCCCCAGCATTTT. Full variable domain (rest looked up from reference TRBV18 and TRBJ1-5): NAGVMQNPRHLVRRRGQEARLRCSPMKGHSHVYWYRQLPEEGLKFMVYLQKENIIDESGMPKERFSAEFPKEGPSILRIQQVVRGDSAAYFCASSSRQGDQPQHFGDGTRLSIL.

This chain joins TRBV10-1 and TRBJ2-3; the D gene is possibly TRBD2 (6 bases). Trimming took off 2 bases at V and 3 bases at J, with 15 bases between the two ends. The germline V gene has CDR1 WNHNN and CDR2 SYGVQD (reference sequence). The CDR3 extends over 16 amino acids. Here the CDR3 reads CASSERAGKSTDTQYF. CDR3 coding DNA: TGCGCCAGCAGTGAGAGGGCGGGAAAGTCGACAGATACGCAGTATTTT.

This clone was observed once. This sequence joins TRBV13 and TRBJ1-4; D unclear. The germline V gene has CDR1 PRHDT and CDR2 FYEKMQ (reference sequence). Trimming removed 4 bases from V and 8 bases from J, with 11 bases in between. There are 13 residues in the CDR3. The DNA of the CDR3 is TGTGCCAGCAGCTCTCTGCGGTCCGAAAAACTGTTTTTT. It codes for CASSSLRSEKLFF.

CDR3 coding DNA: TGCGCCAGCAGCCAAGTGGACAGGGGATTAATGAACACTGAAGCTTTCTTT. Encoded protein: CASSQVDRGLMNTEAFF. This chain links TRBV4-1 with TRBJ1-1, with 9 bases fitting TRBD1. With V trimmed by 1 base and J by 0 bases, 6 bases remained unmatched. Germline CDR1 is MGHRA and CDR2 is YSYEKL. This CDR3 contains 17 residues.

This chain uses TRBV3-1 (or the pseudogene TRBV3-2) with TRBJ1-2; 7 positions match TRBD1. The CDR3 loop spans 15 amino acids. Looked up from germline, CDR1 is LGHDT and CDR2 is YNNKEL (reference sequence). Losses at the gene ends were 5 bases for V and 3 bases for J; bases not matched to a gene: 9. The CDR3: CASSARQGEDYGYTF. In DNA, the CDR3 is TGTGCCAGCAGCGCCCGACAGGGAGAGGACTATGGCTACACCTTC.

The chain has TRBV28 and TRBJ2-7; perhaps TRBD1 as D (6 bases). The CDR3 covers 14 residues. Germline V CDR1 and CDR2: MDHEN, SYDVKM. Trimming took off 5 bases at V and 2 bases at J, with 13 bases between the two ends. The CDR3 region is CASSARDKPYEQYF. CDR3 bases: TGTGCCAGCAGTGCCCGGGACAAGCCCTACGAGCAGTACTTC. The full variable domain, completed using reference TRBV28 and TRBJ2-7, is DVKVTQSSRYLVKRTGEKVFLECVQDMDHENMFWYRQDPGLGLRLIYFSYDVKMKEKGDIPEGYSVSREKKERFSLILESASTNQTSMYLCASSARDKPYEQYFGPGTRLTVT.

The V gene is TRBV24-1, the J gene TRBJ2-3; 9 positions match TRBD1. Trimming cost V 3 bases and J 3 bases; bases outside gene matches: 3. The CDR3 contains 15 residues. From germline, CDR1 is KGHDR and CDR2 SFDVKD. The CDR3 bases are TGTGCCACCAGTGATACAGGACAGGGGACAGATACGCAGTATTTT. It specifies CATSDTGQGTDTQYF.

V usage is TRBV18 and J usage is TRBJ2-7; D gene ambiguous. V shed 6 bases and J shed 3 bases, with 9 bases lying between them. Germline V gene data show CDR1 as KGHSH and CDR2 as LQKENI. This CDR3 comprises 12 residues. CDR3 protein: CASSSDSYEQYF. The CDR3 nucleotides are TGTGCCAGCTCGAGCGATAGCTACGAGCAGTACTTC.

On this clone: Other DNA sequences from this sample encode an identical CDR3 as well. This rearrangement joins TRBV21-1 to TRBJ2-1; the table calls TRBD2, which could not be checked here. TRBV21-1 is noted as a pseudogene. The CDR3 is 16 residues long. The CDR3 protein is CASSKDQEPRNNEQFF. CDR3 DNA sequence: TGTGCCAGCAGCAAAGATCAAGAGCCGCGTAACAATGAGCAGTTCTTC.

The V call is TRBV19, the J call TRBJ2-5; tentatively, D is TRBD1 (6 bases). Trimming removed 6 bases at V and 1 base at J, with 12 bases between. Germline V gene data show CDR1 as LNHDA and CDR2 as SQIVND (reference sequence). The CDR3 loop spans 14 amino acids. In nucleotides, the CDR3 is TGTGCCAGTAGGAAGGGGGACCCCCAAGAGACCCAGTACTTC. Its translation is CASRKGDPQETQYF.

This chain links TRBV10-2 with TRBJ2-3, with 9 bases matching TRBD2. The trim removed 4 bases at V and 1 base at J, leaving 0 bases unmatched. Germline V CDR1 and CDR2: WSHSY, SAAADI. The CDR3 spans 14 residues. CDR3 nucleotide sequence: TGCGCCAGCAGTGGACTAGCGGGCACAGATACGCAGTATTTT. Translated, it gives CASSGLAGTDTQYF.

The CDR3 here is CASSYERGGRETQYF. The CDR3 coding sequence is TGTGCCAGCAGTTACGAGCGGGGGGGCCGAGAGACCCAGTACTTC. The chain joins TRBV6-5 to TRBJ2-5; 10 nucleotides align to TRBD2. The CDR3 runs to 15 residues. Germline-derived CDR1 and CDR2 are MNHEY and SVGAGI. Trimming removed 2 bases from V and 4 bases from J; junction bases left unmatched: 4.

CDR3 in amino acids: CASSRTGISAYSNQPQHF. In nucleotides, the CDR3 is TGTGCCAGCAGCAGGACAGGGATTTCCGCATATAGCAATCAGCCCCAGCATTTT. J is TRBJ1-5 and V is TRBV21-1; TRBD1 is the table's D call, not checked against the DNA. TRBV21-1 has pseudogene status. The CDR3 is 18 amino acids.

This rearrangement joins TRBV7-3 to TRBJ2-7; 8 bases are a match to TRBD1. The CDR3 has 16 amino acids. Unmatched junction bases numbered 15, after V lost 5 bases and J lost 6 bases. Per germline, CDR1 SGHTA and CDR2 FQGTGA. The CDR3 DNA is TGTGCCAGCAGCCTACGGGACAGGCAGGCGGAGGGCGAGCAGTACTTC. This sequence encodes CASSLRDRQAEGEQYF.

V usage is TRBV9 and J usage is TRBJ1-4; possible D gene TRBD1, 5 bases. The CDR3 runs 15 residues. The ends were cut back, 0 bases at V and 8 bases at J, with 14 bases in the middle. Germline values: CDR1 SGDLS, CDR2 YYNGEE. The CDR3 here is CASSVGVREEEKLFF. The CDR3 DNA is TGTGCCAGCAGCGTAGGGGTCAGGGAGGAGGAAAAACTGTTTTTT.

The chain recombines TRBV9 with TRBJ1-2; TRBD1 aligns across 8 bases. This CDR3 comprises 15 residues. Germline V gives CDR1 SGDLS, CDR2 YYNGEE. The V gene end was trimmed by 3 bases and the J gene end by 1 base; junction bases not matched to a gene: 5. The CDR3 region is CASSANRGGNYGYTF. CDR3 sequence (DNA): TGTGCCAGCAGCGCTAACAGGGGGGGTAACTATGGCTACACCTTC.

In its sample, this clone was seen a few times. This sequence joins TRBV6-1 and TRBJ2-7; the D gene is possibly TRBD1 (5 bases). Trimming took off 1 base at V and 4 bases at J, with 11 bases between the two ends. CDR1 MNHNS and CDR2 SASEGT come from the germline V gene. CDR3 length equals 14 residues. Here the CDR3 DNA reads TGTGCCAGCAGTGAAGTACAGGTCCTATACGAGCAGTACTTC. As protein: CASSEVQVLYEQYF.

The V gene is TRBV6-5, the J gene TRBJ1-1; possibly TRBD1 for D (5 bases). With 8 bases removed from V and 7 bases from J, the gap between germline ends came to 8 bases. Looked up from germline, CDR1 is MNHEY and CDR2 is SVGAGI. The CDR3 is 10 amino acids. DNA of the CDR3: TGTGCCAGCGGACACTATGAAGCTTTCTTT. This codes for CASGHYEAFF.

The CDR3 loop is CASSTGLSNEQFF. For the CDR3, the DNA is TGTGCCAGTAGTACGGGACTCTCTAATGAGCAGTTCTTC. The chain joins TRBV19 to TRBJ2-1, with a possible D match to TRBD2 (6 bases). Deletions cut 4 bases from V and 7 bases from J, with 11 bases between. There are 13 residues in the CDR3. Per the germline V gene, CDR1 is LNHDA and CDR2 is SQIVND (reference sequence).